This TCR beta chain emerged from a study of blood T cell repertoires in COVID-19. The CDR3 is 13 residues long. Trimming shortened V by 8 bases and J by 8 bases, and 15 bases separated the two germline ends. Method: immunoSEQ multiplex PCR; TCRdb's copy keeps in-frame clones and lacks some. Here the sample spans tens of thousands of clones, around 68% being singletons. The sequenced material came from peripheral blood. J is TRBJ1-4 and V is TRBV12-3 or TRBV12-4, with a weak D call TRBD1 (6 bases). This TCR was sampled from a woman in her seventies with acute or convalescent COVID-19. The CDR3 sequence is CASSRGAGEKLFF. The CDR3 region has the DNA TGTGCCAGCTCCAGGGGCGCCGGAGAAAAACTGTTTTTT.